This is a list of T cell receptor beta chains from one sample in a study of cytomegalovirus exposure and HLA in healthy donors. The repertoire was sequenced with immunoSEQ multiplex PCR; TCRdb's copy has only in-frame clones and lacks some. Here the sample spans about 87,000 clones, under 80% being singletons. Sample: PBMCs. The origin of the receptors is a man younger than 40 in good health and CMV-seropositive. Each CDR3 is given with its conserved first and last residue. A D gene is named only where the DNA matches it firmly. Rows may omit the clone size; those that give it use once, few, many or a size class.

D gene	V gene	clone size	J gene	CDR3 DNA	CDR3 protein
-	TRBV9	-	TRBJ1-4	TGTGCCAGCAGCGTAGAAGGGACGGGAGCAACTAATGAAAAACTGTTTTTT	CASSVEGTGATNEKLFF
-	TRBV19	-	TRBJ2-3	TGTGCCAGTAGTCGCTACCTTCAGGGCGGTAGCACAGATACGCAGTATTTT	CASSRYLQGGSTDTQYF
TRBD1	TRBV28	-	TRBJ2-7	TGTGCCAGCAGGGGGTCGGACAGGGTACCCTACGAGCAGTACTTC	CASRGSDRVPYEQYF
-	TRBV19	-	TRBJ2-5	TGTGCCAGTAGACAGGTTGGAGAGACCCAGTACTTC	CASRQVGETQYF
-	TRBV6-6	-	TRBJ2-7	TGTGCCAGCAGCCGAGGACTATACGAGCAGTACTTC	CASSRGLYEQYF
-	TRBV30	-	TRBJ2-5	TGTGCCTGGATGCCCCAGGAGACCCAGTACTTC	CAWMPQETQYF
-	TRBV5-1	-	TRBJ2-5	TGCGCCAGCAGCGCGGATGAAGAGACCCAGTACTTC	CASSADEETQYF
TRBD1	TRBV4-1	few	TRBJ2-6	TGCGCCAGCAGCCTTGGACAGGCCTCTGGGGCCAACGTCCTGACTTTC	CASSLGQASGANVLTF
TRBD1	TRBV19	-	TRBJ1-2	TGTGCCAGTAGCCCTGGGACAGCCTCGGGTGGCTACACCTTC	CASSPGTASGGYTF
-	TRBV7-9	once	TRBJ1-3	TGTGCCAGCAGCTTAAACCCCCAGGGGATCTCTGGAAACACCATATATTTT	CASSLNPQGISGNTIYF
TRBD2	TRBV7-8	-	TRBJ2-7	TGTGCCAGTGCCGCTAGCGGTAACTACGAGCAGTACTTC	CASAASGNYEQYF
TRBD1	TRBV30	few	TRBJ1-2	TGTGCCTGGAGGACAGGGAGAAACTATGGCTACACCTTC	CAWRTGRNYGYTF
-	TRBV4-3	-	TRBJ2-3	TGCGCCAGCAGCCAAGACCGAGAGACTCCAAACCATTTT	CASSQDRETPNHF
-	TRBV7-3	-	TRBJ2-2	TGTGCCAGCAGCTCACAGGGTACGATGACCGGGGAGCTGTTTTTT	CASSSQGTMTGELFF
TRBD1	TRBV5-6	-	TRBJ1-4	TGTGCCAGCAGCTCACACGGGACAGGGGTTAATGAAAAACTGTTTTTT	CASSSHGTGVNEKLFF
-	TRBV19	-	TRBJ2-2	TGTGCCAGCAGTCTCGAGGGGGAGCTAAACACCGGGGAGCTGTTTTTT	CASSLEGELNTGELFF
-	TRBV7-9	-	TRBJ2-3	TGTGCCCAGCGGGGGACAGCCCATGATAGATCAGATACGCAGTATTTT	CAQRGTAHDRSDTQYF
-	TRBV30	-	TRBJ1-5	TGTGCCTGGAGGAACAGCTTCGTGAGCAATCAGCCCCAGCATTTT	CAWRNSFVSNQPQHF
-	TRBV19	-	TRBJ2-7	TGTGCCAGTAGTCCACCGACAGCGCCAAACTACGAGCAGTACTTC	CASSPPTAPNYEQYF
TRBD1	TRBV28	once	TRBJ2-1	TGTGCCAGCAGTTTATGGGGACAGGGCTCCTACAATGAGCAGTTCTTC	CASSLWGQGSYNEQFF
TRBD1	TRBV18	few	TRBJ1-1	TGTGCCAGCTCACCCCAGGGGGTTGGATACGATGAAGCTTTCTTT	CASSPQGVGYDEAFF
TRBD2	TRBV7-6	-	TRBJ2-3	TGTGCCAGCAGCCAACCGGACGGGACTAGCGGGAGCCCAGATACGCAGTATTTT	CASSQPDGTSGSPDTQYF
TRBD1	TRBV28	-	TRBJ1-3	TGTGCCAGCACCAAGAGGGGGCCCAACACCATATATTTT	CASTKRGPNTIYF
TRBD2	TRBV29-1	-	TRBJ2-2	TGCAGCCTCGGGGAGCGGGATTCCCCCACCGGGGAGCTGTTTTTT	CSLGERDSPTGELFF
TRBD2	TRBV30	-	TRBJ2-7	TGTGCCTGGACCCTAGGGCTAGCGGGAGGAAAAGAGCAGTACTTC	CAWTLGLAGGKEQYF
TRBD1	TRBV5-1	-	TRBJ1-1	TGCGCCAGCAGCTTGCAGGGGGGGAACACTGAAGCTTTCTTT	CASSLQGGNTEAFF
-	TRBV18	-	TRBJ1-4	TGTGCCAGCTCACCACCGACATCCCCCTCAGAAAAACTGTTTTTT	CASSPPTSPSEKLFF
TRBD1	TRBV19	-	TRBJ1-2	TGTGCCAGTAGTATTGGGACAGGGGCCCAACTTATCTATGGCTACACCTTC	CASSIGTGAQLIYGYTF
-	TRBV2	few	TRBJ1-1	TGTGCCAGCAGTGAACAGGGCACTGAAGCTTTCTTT	CASSEQGTEAFF
TRBD1	TRBV7-2	-	TRBJ1-6	TGTGCCAGCAGCTCCAACCCGCCGGGACAGGGGGCACCCCTCCACTTT	CASSSNPPGQGAPLHF
-	TRBV7-2	-	TRBJ2-5	TGTGCCAGCAGCCCAGGCGAATGGGCGCGCCAAGAGACCCAGTACTTC	CASSPGEWARQETQYF
TRBD2	TRBV7-3	-	TRBJ2-3	TGTGCCAGCAGCTCTAGCGGGAGCACAGATACGCAGTATTTT	CASSSSGSTDTQYF
TRBD1	TRBV28	few	TRBJ1-2	TGTGCCAGCAGTACAGGGGGCTATGGCTACACCTTC	CASSTGGYGYTF
-	TRBV6-5	few	TRBJ2-3	TGTGCCAGCTCTCGGGGTACAGATACGCAGTATTTT	CASSRGTDTQYF
TRBD1	TRBV15	-	TRBJ1-2	TGTGCCACCAGCAGGGACAGGGATTTCTATGGCTACACCTTC	CATSRDRDFYGYTF
TRBD2	TRBV5-4	-	TRBJ2-7	TGTGCCAGCAGCCGAAAGACGGGACGGGAGGCCGAGCAGTACTTC	CASSRKTGREAEQYF
-	TRBV5-1	-	TRBJ1-3	TGCGCCAGCAGCTTGGGTCGTCTCTCTGGAAACACCATATATTTT	CASSLGRLSGNTIYF
TRBD1	TRBV6-5	-	TRBJ2-5	TGTGCCAGCAGTGGGGACAGGGAGCATACGGAGACCCAGTACTTC	CASSGDREHTETQYF
TRBD1	TRBV18	-	TRBJ1-4	TGTGCCAGCTCATCCTCGGCAGGGGGCGCCTTCGATGAAAAACTGTTTTTT	CASSSSAGGAFDEKLFF
TRBD1	TRBV14	-	TRBJ1-1	TGTGCCAGCAGCCAGACAGGGGGCACTGAAGCTTTCTTT	CASSQTGGTEAFF
-	TRBV19	-	TRBJ2-2	TGTGCCAGTAGTATCGGGAGGAACACCGGGGAGCTGTTTTTT	CASSIGRNTGELFF
TRBD1	TRBV4-1	-	TRBJ2-7	TGCGCCAGCAGCGTGAGGACGGGACAGGGGATTCACTACGAGCAGTACTTC	CASSVRTGQGIHYEQYF
TRBD1	TRBV4-2	-	TRBJ1-6	TGTGCCAGCAGCCCGACAGGGGATAATTCACCCCTCCACTTT	CASSPTGDNSPLHF
-	TRBV7-3	-	TRBJ2-3	TGTGCCAGCAGCTTAAACCCTGGAGCGACCAGCACAGATACGCAGTATTTT	CASSLNPGATSTDTQYF
TRBD1	TRBV5-1	-	TRBJ1-2	TGCGCCAGCAGCTTATCGGGGCAGGGGGAGTGGGATGGCTACACCTTC	CASSLSGQGEWDGYTF
TRBD2	TRBV7-9	-	TRBJ2-1	TGTGCCAGCAGTTCTCCCGGGACTAGCGGGAGGGGCGATGAGCAGTTCTTC	CASSSPGTSGRGDEQFF
-	TRBV21-1	-	TRBJ2-5	TGTGCCAGCAGCACACAGGCGTACCAAGAGACCCAGTACTTC	CASSTQAYQETQYF
-	TRBV6-6	-	TRBJ2-7	TGTGCCAGCAGTTACTCGAGGCTTAGCGCCTACGAGCAGTACTTC	CASSYSRLSAYEQYF
TRBD1	TRBV19	-	TRBJ2-2	TGTGCCAGTAGTGGGGACAGGGGCCTTCAACAGGACACCGGGGAGCTGTTTTTT	CASSGDRGLQQDTGELFF
TRBD2	TRBV30	-	TRBJ2-7	TGTGCCTGGAGGGGAGCGGGGAACCCGAACGGACCCTACGAGCAGTACTTC	CAWRGAGNPNGPYEQYF
-	TRBV21-1	-	TRBJ1-5	TGTGCCAGCAGCGACCTTATGGGGGCAGGCAATCAGCCCCAGCATTTT	CASSDLMGAGNQPQHF
-	TRBV27	once	TRBJ1-2	TGTGCCAGCAGTTTCGGCCCGGGACATCTCGGCTACACCTTC	CASSFGPGHLGYTF
TRBD1	TRBV7-8	-	TRBJ1-5	TGTGCCAGCAGCTTAGCGAATACAGGGGGAAGCCAGCCCCAGCATTTT	CASSLANTGGSQPQHF
-	TRBV5-1	once	TRBJ2-2	TGCGCCAGCAGCTTCGAAGGGGTCTACACCGGGGAGCTGTTTTTT	CASSFEGVYTGELFF
-	TRBV4-2	-	TRBJ2-3	TGTGCCAGCAGCCAAGATTCGGAGGGTCCAGATACGCAGTATTTT	CASSQDSEGPDTQYF